One sample yielded the 27 T cell receptor beta chains listed below, sequenced in a study of response to subunit inactivated influenza vaccine (dated by TCRdb to the late 2010s). The method behind the library was RT-PCR. Sequencing was performed on an Illumina HiSeq 2500. The public reads were reprocessed in TCRdb via fastp at Q25 and MiXCR, keeping in-frame beta chains. Every CDR3 protein is listed once, alongside the most common genes and DNA of its rows. The sample table holds 540,000 or so distinct CDR3 sequences, of which approximately 12% were seen once. About an eighth of the sample is taken by the ten largest. The time point label here, explained by the study, means: approximately 40 days after influenza vaccine administration. This specimen consisted of PBMCs from blood, obtained roughly 6 weeks after vaccination. These receptor sequences come from a man between 45 and 60 years old who received an inactivated influenza vaccine. Donor details come from another sample of the same person, matched by shared clones.

CDR3 coding DNA: TGTGCCAGCAGCCAGCTTGACAGGGGGCTCTATGGCTACACCTTC. This codes for CASSQLDRGLYGYTF. The chain couples TRBV3-1 to TRBJ1-2; 10 nucleotides agree with TRBD1. CDR3 length: 15 residues. Germline CDR1 and CDR2: LGHDT and YNNKEL (reference sequence). V was pared by 3 bases and J by 4 bases, with 5 bases of the junction left unmatched.

There are a few counts of this clonotype. Germline is not matched at one junction end, which may reflect a read error. The chain employs TRBV28 and TRBJ2-4; no firm D call. The CDR3 consists of 11 residues. Germline CDR1 is MDHEN and CDR2 is SYDVKM. The DNA of the CDR3 is TGTGCCAGCAGTTCACCTAGAGTTCAGCACTTC. It encodes CASSSPRVQHF. Supplemented by reference TRBV28 and TRBJ2-4, the full variable domain reads DVKVTQSSRYLVKRTGEKVFLECVQDMDHENMFWYRQDPGLGLRLIYFSYDVKMKEKGDIPEGYSVSREKKERFSLILESASTNQTSMYLCASSSPRVQHFGAGTRLSVL.

V is TRBV5-1 and J is TRBJ1-6; D gene uncertain. The CDR3 has 15 amino acids. Trimming cost V 0 bases and J 5 bases, with 9 bases left between them. Germline V gene sequence: CDR1 SGHRS, CDR2 YFSETQ. The CDR3, as DNA: TGCGCCAGCAGCTTGGACGGACCCAATAATTCACCCCTCCACTTT. Amino acid sequence: CASSLDGPNNSPLHF.

This clonotype occurred a few times. The V and J genes are TRBV7-2 and TRBJ1-2; D unresolved. The CDR3 is 16 amino acids. CDR1 and CDR2 from the germline V gene are SGHTA and FQGNSA. Trimming left V 1 base short and J 3 bases short, with 15 bases between. CDR3 nucleotide sequence: TGTGCCAGCAGCTTAGTTCACACCACCTGGGACTATGGCTACACCTTC. Its protein product is CASSLVHTTWDYGYTF.

This clonotype was counted ten times or more. The rearrangement joins TRBV12-3 or TRBV12-4 to TRBJ1-3; D call uncertain. This CDR3 has 14 residues. V shed 6 bases and J shed 3 bases, with 12 bases lying between them. The CDR3 DNA sequence: TGTGCCAGCAGCCCGGGGAACTATGGAAACACCATATATTTT. Protein sequence: CASSPGNYGNTIYF.

The table lists this clonotype with a few counts. The chain employs TRBV29-1 and TRBJ1-5; D uncertain. CDR1 and CDR2 (germline): SQVTM, ANQGSEA. CDR3 length: 14 amino acids. V lost 4 bases and J lost 2, with 12 bases in between. The DNA of the CDR3 is TGCAGCGTTGCGGAAGGTTCGGGCAATCAGCCCCAGCATTTT. Amino acids: CSVAEGSGNQPQHF.

Many counts were recorded for this clonotype. This chain joins TRBV5-6 and TRBJ2-5, with D perhaps matching TRBD2 (6 bases). V was clipped by 4 bases and J by 0 bases, with 10 bases between them. CDR1 and CDR2 (germline): SGHDT, YYEEEE. The CDR3 consists of 14 residues. The CDR3 spells CASSAWTNQETQYF. The CDR3 nucleotides are TGTGCCAGCAGCGCATGGACTAACCAAGAGACCCAGTACTTC. Full variable domain (remainder filled in from reference TRBV5-6 and TRBJ2-5): DAGVTQSPTHLIKTRGQQVTLRCSPKSGHDTVSWYQQALGQGPQFIFQYYEEEERQRGNFPDRFSGHQFPNYSSELNVNALLLGDSALYLCASSAWTNQETQYFGPGTRLLVL.

This clonotype was counted ten times or more. The chain's CDR3 is CASSPLPGGGSTDTQYF. The DNA for the CDR3 is TGTGCCAGCAGTCCCCTCCCGGGCGGGGGGAGCACAGATACGCAGTATTTT. The rearrangement uses TRBV12-3 or TRBV12-4 and TRBJ2-3, with 8 bases identical to TRBD2. With 5 bases clipped from V and 0 bases from J, the junction kept 10 bases outside the gene matches. The CDR3 is 17 amino acids.

This clonotype was counted a few times. The chain joins TRBV12-3 or TRBV12-4 to TRBJ2-4; D gene uncertain. Trimming cost V 3 bases and J 0 bases, with 12 bases left between them. This CDR3 has 16 amino acids. The DNA for the CDR3 is TGTGCCAGCAGTTTCGCAGCCCCTCTAGCCAAAAACATTCAGTACTTC. Protein product: CASSFAAPLAKNIQYF.

This clonotype was counted between two and nine times. The rearrangement uses TRBV3-1 and TRBJ1-1, with no clear D. The length of the CDR3 is 14 residues. Trimming pared 1 base from V and 4 bases from J, leaving 10 bases between. Germline CDR1 is LGHDT and CDR2 is YNNKEL (reference sequence). Written as DNA, the CDR3 is TGTGCCAGCAGCCAAGTTGAGGGTTCCACTGAAGCTTTCTTT. This gives the protein CASSQVEGSTEAFF.

A few counts support this clonotype. J is TRBJ2-7 and V is TRBV21-1; the DNA was not used to check the table's D call, TRBD2. TRBV21-1 represents a pseudogene. CDR3 length equals 15 residues. The CDR3 bases are TGTGCCAGCAGCAAAACTGACGGGAGGAGCTACGAGCAGTACTTC. It yields the protein CASSKTDGRSYEQYF.

V usage is TRBV3-1 and J usage is TRBJ2-1; perhaps TRBD2 as D (7 bases). CDR1 is LGHDT and CDR2 is YNNKEL in the germline V gene (reference sequence). Trimming left V 4 bases short and J 0 bases short, with 19 bases between. This CDR3 is built from 18 residues. The CDR3 nucleotides are TGTGCCAGCAGCCGGTTTTTTCGGGGGGCTGACTCCTACAATGAGCAGTTCTTC. The encoded protein is CASSRFFRGADSYNEQFF.

The V and J genes are TRBV20-1 and TRBJ1-2; D might be TRBD1 (6 bases). Trimming cost V 1 base and J 3 bases, with 12 bases left between them. CDR1 is DFQATT and CDR2 is SNEGSKA in the germline V gene (reference sequence). The CDR3 is 14 amino acids. The CDR3 DNA reads as TGCAGTGCTAGAGTTGCGACAGGTGACTATGGCTACACCTTC. Its protein is CSARVATGDYGYTF.

The chain joins TRBV29-1 to TRBJ2-2, with 10 bases lining up with TRBD2. This CDR3 is 13 amino acids long. Trimming removed 4 bases from V and 7 bases from J; junction bases left unmatched: 3. The V gene's germline CDR1 is SQVTM and CDR2 ANQGSEA. Here the CDR3 DNA reads TGCAGCGTTGCGAGGACTAGCGGCGGGGAGCTGTTTTTT. This codes for CSVARTSGGELFF.

This clonotype was picked up a small number of times. The chain carries TRBV5-1 and TRBJ2-7; TRBD1 might be the D (5 bases). V lost 0 bases and J 2 bases, leaving 12 bases between the germline ends. The CDR3 totals 15 residues. Germline V gene sequence: CDR1 SGHRS, CDR2 YFSETQ. The CDR3 spells CASSLAQGTPYEQYF. The CDR3 nucleotides are TGCGCCAGCAGCTTGGCCCAGGGAACCCCCTACGAGCAGTACTTC.

This clonotype was picked up a small number of times. V is TRBV11-2 and J is TRBJ2-6; TRBD2 agrees at 13 bases. This CDR3 is built from 19 residues. Per germline, CDR1 SGHAT and CDR2 FQNNGV. Trimming took 2 bases from V and 3 from J; bases not matched to a gene: 7. The CDR3 loop is CASSLTGTSGVRGANVLTF. In DNA, the CDR3 is TGTGCCAGCAGCTTAACCGGGACTAGCGGGGTGCGTGGGGCCAACGTCCTGACTTTC.

This clonotype was observed at least ten times. V and J are TRBV15 and TRBJ2-1, with D possibly being TRBD1 (5 bases). V was cut by 0 bases and J by 4 bases, with 10 bases left in between. Germline V gene lookup returns CDR1 LNHNV and CDR2 YYDKDF (reference sequence). This CDR3 has 15 amino acids. Written as DNA, the CDR3 is TGTGCCACCAGCAGAGATTTGGGGCTTTACAATGAGCAGTTCTTC. This codes for CATSRDLGLYNEQFF.

The chain links TRBV20-1 to TRBJ2-1; 12 nucleotides align to TRBD2. This CDR3 region has 16 residues. Germline-derived CDR1 and CDR2 are DFQATT and SNEGSKA (reference sequence). Unmatched junction bases numbered 2, after V lost 0 bases and J lost 2 bases. CDR3 nucleotides: TGCAGTGCTAGAGATCGACTAGCGGGGGCCTACAATGAGCAGTTCTTC. Translated, it gives CSARDRLAGAYNEQFF.

J is TRBJ1-1 and V is TRBV6-2 or TRBV6-3; D call uncertain. V was trimmed by 7 bases and J by 9 bases, leaving 18 bases between them. Per the germline V gene, CDR1 is MNHEY and CDR2 is SVGEGT. The CDR3 is 13 residues long. CDR3 sequence reads: CASIRDGGLKAFF. As DNA, the CDR3 is TGTGCCAGCATTAGAGACGGAGGCCTTAAAGCTTTCTTT.

A few counts support this clonotype. J is TRBJ2-1 and V is TRBV2; TRBD2 matches at 7 bases. In germline, CDR1 is SNHLY, CDR2 FYNNEI. This CDR3 region has 15 residues. The V segment lost 3 bases and the J segment 4 bases; nucleotides outside the gene matches: 6. The CDR3: CASSEGSSGYNEQFF. CDR3 bases: TGTGCCAGCAGTGAGGGGTCTAGCGGATACAATGAGCAGTTCTTC.

The chain couples TRBV4-3 to TRBJ1-3; weak D call: TRBD1 (5 bases). Trimming cost V 0 bases and J 3 bases, with 9 bases left between them. The CDR3 is 15 amino acids. Germline V CDR1 and CDR2: LGHNA, YSLEER. The CDR3 coding sequence is TGCGCCAGCAGCCAAGATCAGGGCATTGGAAACACCATATATTTT. It codes for CASSQDQGIGNTIYF.

This clonotype showed up many times. The V call is TRBV20-1, the J call TRBJ2-7; tentatively, D is TRBD2 (6 bases). V lost 4 bases and J lost 5, with 18 bases in between. The CDR3 is 14 residues long. Germline V gene data show CDR1 as DFQATT and CDR2 as SNEGSKA (reference sequence). Here the CDR3 DNA reads TGCAGTGCTACGATCGCGCAAGGAGGGAACGAGCAGTACTTC. Translation: CSATIAQGGNEQYF.

This chain joins TRBV6-5 and TRBJ2-1; possibly TRBD1 for D (6 bases). Between the trimmed V and J ends, which lost 2 bases and 4 bases, there was a span of 12 bases. Germline V gives CDR1 MNHEY, CDR2 SVGAGI. The CDR3 has 15 amino acids. CDR3 DNA sequence: TGTGCCAGCAGTTACGGATGGGACAATTACAATGAGCAGTTCTTC. It translates to CASSYGWDNYNEQFF.

This chain links TRBV12-3 or TRBV12-4 with TRBJ2-3; TRBD1 matches 9 bases. With V trimmed by 5 bases and J by 1 base, 10 bases remained unmatched. This CDR3 is built from 17 residues. DNA of the CDR3: TGTGCCAGCAGTCTAGGACGGGGACAGGGTCGCACAGATACGCAGTATTTT. Protein: CASSLGRGQGRTDTQYF.

V usage is TRBV7-9 and J usage is TRBJ2-7, with TRBD1 as a possible D gene (5 bases). Trimming left V 6 bases short and J 3 bases short, with 18 bases between. The germline V gene encodes CDR1 SEHNR and CDR2 FQNEAQ (reference sequence). This CDR3 region has 15 residues. This CDR3 is CASSSLGAESYEQYF. The DNA for the CDR3 is TGTGCCAGCAGTAGCCTAGGGGCGGAAAGCTACGAGCAGTACTTC.

This clonotype was counted a few times. The DNA of the CDR3 is TGTGCCAGCAGCTCGTCACGGGACAGGGTCTTCGCAGATACGCAGTATTTT. It encodes CASSSSRDRVFADTQYF. V is TRBV7-9 and J is TRBJ2-3; 9 positions agree with TRBD1. The germline V gene has CDR1 SEHNR and CDR2 FQNEAQ (reference sequence). The CDR3 spans 17 residues. Trimming took 4 bases from V and 4 from J; bases not matched to a gene: 12.

This clonotype was counted only a few times. The V gene is TRBV12-3 or TRBV12-4, the J gene TRBJ2-7, with D possibly being TRBD1 (5 bases). The CDR3 extends over 15 amino acids. Trimming took 5 bases from V and 2 from J, leaving 16 bases between them. The CDR3 sequence: CASSIDRLVAYEQYF. CDR3 nucleotide sequence: TGTGCCAGCAGTATCGACAGATTGGTCGCCTACGAGCAGTACTTC.